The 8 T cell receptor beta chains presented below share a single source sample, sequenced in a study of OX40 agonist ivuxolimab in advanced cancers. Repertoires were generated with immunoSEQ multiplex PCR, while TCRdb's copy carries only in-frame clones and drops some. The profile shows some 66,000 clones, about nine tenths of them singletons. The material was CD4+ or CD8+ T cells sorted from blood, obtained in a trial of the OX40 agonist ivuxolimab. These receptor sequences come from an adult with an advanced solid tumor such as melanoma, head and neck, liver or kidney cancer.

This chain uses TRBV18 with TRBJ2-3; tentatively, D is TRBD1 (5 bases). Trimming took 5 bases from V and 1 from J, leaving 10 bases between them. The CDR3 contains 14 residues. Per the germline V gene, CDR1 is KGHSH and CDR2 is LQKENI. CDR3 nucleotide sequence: TGTGCCAGCTCATCAAAGACAGGCACAGATACGCAGTATTTT. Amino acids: CASSSKTGTDTQYF.

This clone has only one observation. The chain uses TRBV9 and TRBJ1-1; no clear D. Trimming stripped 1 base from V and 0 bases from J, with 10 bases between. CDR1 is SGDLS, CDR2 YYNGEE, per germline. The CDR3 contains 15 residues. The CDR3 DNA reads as TGTGCCAGCAGCGTAATCGGAAGCTTGAACACTGAAGCTTTCTTT. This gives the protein CASSVIGSLNTEAFF. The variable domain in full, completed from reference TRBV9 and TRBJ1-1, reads DSGVTQTPKHLITATGQRVTLRCSPRSGDLSVYWYQQSLDQGLQFLIQYYNGEERAKGNILERFSAQQFPDLHSELNLSSLELGDSALYFCASSVIGSLNTEAFFGQGTRLTVV.

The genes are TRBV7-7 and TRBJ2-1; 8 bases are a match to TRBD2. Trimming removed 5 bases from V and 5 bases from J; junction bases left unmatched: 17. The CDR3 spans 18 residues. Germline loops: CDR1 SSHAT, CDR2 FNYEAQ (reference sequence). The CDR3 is CASSPRVPAGLGDNEQFF. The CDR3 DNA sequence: TGTGCCAGCAGCCCCAGAGTCCCAGCGGGACTAGGTGACAATGAGCAGTTCTTC.

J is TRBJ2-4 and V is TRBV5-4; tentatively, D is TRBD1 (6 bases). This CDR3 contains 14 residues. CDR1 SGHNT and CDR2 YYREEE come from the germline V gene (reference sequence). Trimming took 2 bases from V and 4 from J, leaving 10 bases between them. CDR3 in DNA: TGTGCCAGCAGCTTTACACAGGGAAAAAACATTCAGTACTTC. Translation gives CASSFTQGKNIQYF.

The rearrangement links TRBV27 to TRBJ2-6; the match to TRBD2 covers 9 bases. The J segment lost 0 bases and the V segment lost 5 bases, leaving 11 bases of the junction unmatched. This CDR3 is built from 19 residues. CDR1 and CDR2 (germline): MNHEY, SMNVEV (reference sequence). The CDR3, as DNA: TGTGCCAGCAGTCCGTCGGGGCGGGGGGGCCCCTCTGGGGCCAACGTCCTGACTTTC. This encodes CASSPSGRGGPSGANVLTF.

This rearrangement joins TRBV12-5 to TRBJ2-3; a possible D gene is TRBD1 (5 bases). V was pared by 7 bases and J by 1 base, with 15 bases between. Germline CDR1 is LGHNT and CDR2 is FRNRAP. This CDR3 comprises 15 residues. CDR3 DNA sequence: TGTGCTAGTGCCTCCCAGGGCCCTGGCACAGATACGCAGTATTTT. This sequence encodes CASASQGPGTDTQYF.

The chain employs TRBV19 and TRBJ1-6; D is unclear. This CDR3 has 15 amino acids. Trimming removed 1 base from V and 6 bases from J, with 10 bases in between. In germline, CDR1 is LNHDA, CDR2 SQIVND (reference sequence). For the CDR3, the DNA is TGTGCCAGTAGTATAGCCGCTGATAGTAATTCACCCCTCCACTTT. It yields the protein CASSIAADSNSPLHF.

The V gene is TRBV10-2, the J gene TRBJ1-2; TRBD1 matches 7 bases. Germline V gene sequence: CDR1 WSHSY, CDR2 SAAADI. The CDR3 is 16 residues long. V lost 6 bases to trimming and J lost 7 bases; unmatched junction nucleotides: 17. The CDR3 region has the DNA TGCGCCAGCAGCCCCAGGGTGACAGGGCGCGATAGTGGCTACACCTTC. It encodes CASSPRVTGRDSGYTF.